This section outlines one T cell receptor (beta chain) sequence together with its context. The data originate from a study of shared clonotypes between healthy human individuals. Terminally differentiated effector memory CD45RA+ cells were excluded from the naive CD8 cells, which were CD45RO-negative and positively selected for CCR7. Clones were read by immunoSEQ multiplex PCR, and TCRdb kept only the in-frame ones, dropping some. This sample has roughly 2 million clones; approximately 95% occur once, and the top ten carry 0.9% to 1.4%. This sequence was found in a man aged 18 to 35 in good health. The sequencing input was naive CD8+ T cells sorted from blood.

CDR3 coding DNA: TGTGCCAGCTCAACCGGGACAGGGCTATCTGAAGCTTTCTTT. Encoded protein: CASSTGTGLSEAFF. The J gene is TRBJ1-1, the V gene TRBV18; 9 bases fit TRBD1. J gave up 6 bases and V 5 bases, and 7 bases lay outside the gene matches. Germline V gene sequence: CDR1 KGHSH, CDR2 LQKENI. The CDR3 has 14 amino acids.